This T cell receptor beta chain is drawn from a study of T cell responses to AZD1222 COVID-19 vaccine. Broader study findings: Spike-wide vaccine-associated CD4 TCRs dominated at 160-218 and 743-854. Only a handful of individuals given AZD1222 were seropositive at baseline.

Concerning this clone itself: Its cognate antigen is unknown.

Sequenced by immunoSEQ multiplex PCR; TCRdb stores in-frame clones only, minus some. This sample carries more than 150,000 clones, about 91% of them seen once, and the ten largest clones take 0.49%. The sequencing used peripheral blood, collected on day 0 of AZD1222 vaccination. The clonotype originates from an adult in good health.

CDR3 DNA sequence: TGTGCCAGCAGCCCACTTGACCCGAACTATAGCAATCAGCCCCAGCATTTT. This encodes CASSPLDPNYSNQPQHF. The chain has TRBV11-2 and TRBJ1-5; D gene uncertain. Trimming shortened V by 5 bases and J by 0 bases, and 17 bases separated the two germline ends. CDR1 and CDR2 from the germline V gene are SGHAT and FQNNGV. This CDR3 is built from 17 residues.